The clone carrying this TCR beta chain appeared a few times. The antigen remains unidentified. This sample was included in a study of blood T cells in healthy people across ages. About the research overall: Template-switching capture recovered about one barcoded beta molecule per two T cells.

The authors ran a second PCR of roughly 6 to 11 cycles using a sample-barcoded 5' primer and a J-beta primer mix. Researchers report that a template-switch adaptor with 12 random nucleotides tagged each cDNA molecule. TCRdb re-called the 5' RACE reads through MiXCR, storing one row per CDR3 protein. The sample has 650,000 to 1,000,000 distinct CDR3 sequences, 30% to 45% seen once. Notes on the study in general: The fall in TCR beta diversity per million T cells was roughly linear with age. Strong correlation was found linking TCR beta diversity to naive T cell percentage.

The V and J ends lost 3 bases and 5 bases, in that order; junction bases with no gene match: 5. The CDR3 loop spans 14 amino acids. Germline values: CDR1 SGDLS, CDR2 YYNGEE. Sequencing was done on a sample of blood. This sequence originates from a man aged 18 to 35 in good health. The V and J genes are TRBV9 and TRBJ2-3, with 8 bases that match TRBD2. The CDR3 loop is CASSGTSRVDTQYF. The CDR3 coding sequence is TGTGCCAGCAGCGGGACTAGCAGGGTAGATACGCAGTATTTT.